This TCR beta chain was sequenced in a study of blood T cell repertoires in COVID-19. On the study more broadly: The study drew acute and convalescent COVID-19 samples from the United States, Italy and Spain. PBMCs, B-cell-depleted T cells, or T cells were the source of the cDNA or gDNA that made up the material.

V dropped 4 bases and J dropped 6 bases, with 10 bases sitting between them. This CDR3 comprises 13 residues. In the original processing: Using reference gene primer amplification, nucleated cell counts were estimated. Repertoires were generated with immunoSEQ multiplex PCR, while TCRdb's copy carries only in-frame clones and drops some. V, J and clone size were drawn from that table, and D and trimming were deduced from the DNA. The sample shows about 300,000 clones, around 80% of them seen only once. The rearrangement uses TRBV12-3 or TRBV12-4 and TRBJ1-5, with a weak D call TRBD1 (5 bases). What was sequenced was peripheral blood. The sequence came from a woman aged 45-60 years with acute or convalescent COVID-19. This CDR3 reads CASSYGGSQPQHF. CDR3 coding DNA: TGTGCCAGCAGTTATGGGGGGTCTCAGCCCCAGCATTTT.